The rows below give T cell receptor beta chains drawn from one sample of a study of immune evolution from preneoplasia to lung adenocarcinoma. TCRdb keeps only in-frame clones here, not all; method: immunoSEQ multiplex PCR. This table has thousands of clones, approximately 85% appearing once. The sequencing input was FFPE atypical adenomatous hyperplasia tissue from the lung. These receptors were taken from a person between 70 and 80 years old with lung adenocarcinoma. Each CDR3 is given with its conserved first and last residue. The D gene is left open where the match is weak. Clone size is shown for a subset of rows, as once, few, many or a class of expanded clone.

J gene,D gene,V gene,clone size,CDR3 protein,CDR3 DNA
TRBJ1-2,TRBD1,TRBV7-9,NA,CASSRDRRSYGYTF,TGTGCCAGCAGCCGGGACAGAAGATCCTATGGCTACACCTTC
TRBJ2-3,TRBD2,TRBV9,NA,CASSAGGTSGGDTQYF,TGTGCCAGCAGCGCCGGGGGGACTAGCGGGGGGGATACGCAGTATTTT
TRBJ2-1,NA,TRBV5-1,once,CASSLDSIGGNEQFF,TGCGCCAGCAGCTTGGATAGTATAGGAGGCAATGAGCAGTTCTTC
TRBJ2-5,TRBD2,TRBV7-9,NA,CASSLAMVGLGGETQYF,TGTGCCAGCAGCTTAGCCATGGTGGGCCTGGGAGGGGAGACCCAGTACTTC
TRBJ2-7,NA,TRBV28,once,CASSFSVDEQYF,TGTGCCAGCAGTTTTAGCGTAGACGAGCAGTACTTC
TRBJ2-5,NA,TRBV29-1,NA,CSVMEGTKTQYF,TGCAGCGTAATGGAAGGGACCAAGACCCAGTACTTC
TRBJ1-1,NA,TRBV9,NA,CASSQGSGHTEAFF,TGTGCCAGCAGCCAGGGCAGCGGGCACACTGAAGCTTTCTTT
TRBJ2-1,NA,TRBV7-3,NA,CASSPGPATLNEQFF,TGTGCCAGCAGCCCGGGCCCAGCGACCCTCAATGAGCAGTTCTTC
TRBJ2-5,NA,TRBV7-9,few,CASSLVGVGSLEETQYF,TGTGCCAGCAGCTTAGTCGGCGTTGGCAGTTTGGAAGAGACCCAGTACTTC
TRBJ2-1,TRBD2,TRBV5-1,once,CASSLILADYNEQFF,TGCGCCAGCAGCTTGATACTAGCGGACTACAATGAGCAGTTCTTC
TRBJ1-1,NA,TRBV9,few,CASSVAGRGAEAFF,TGTGCCAGCAGCGTAGCGGGGCGCGGGGCTGAAGCTTTCTTT
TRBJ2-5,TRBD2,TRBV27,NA,CASRRMASGGYQETQYF,TGTGCCAGCAGGCGAATGGCTAGCGGGGGGTACCAAGAGACCCAGTACTTC
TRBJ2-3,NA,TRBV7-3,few,CASSLVVGYTDTQYF,TGTGCCAGCAGCTTAGTGGTCGGATACACAGATACGCAGTATTTT
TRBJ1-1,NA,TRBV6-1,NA,CASSDRGWGTEAFF,TGTGCCAGCAGTGACCGAGGTTGGGGCACTGAAGCTTTCTTT
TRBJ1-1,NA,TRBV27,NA,CASSWTVKNTEAFF,TGTGCCAGCAGTTGGACAGTAAAGAACACTGAAGCTTTCTTT
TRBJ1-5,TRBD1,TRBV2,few,CASSTLTGANQPQHF,TGTGCCAGCAGTACCCTGACAGGGGCGAATCAGCCCCAGCATTTT
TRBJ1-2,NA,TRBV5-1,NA,CASSLAGNYTF,TGCGCCAGCAGCTTGGCAGGGAACTACACCTTC
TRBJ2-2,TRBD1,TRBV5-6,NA,CASFRGDRVNTGELFF,TGTGCCAGCTTTCGGGGGGACAGGGTCAACACCGGGGAGCTGTTTTTT
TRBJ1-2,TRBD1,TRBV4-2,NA,CASSLGQDNYGYTF,TGTGCCAGCAGCCTGGGACAGGATAACTATGGCTACACCTTC
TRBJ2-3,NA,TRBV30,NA,CAWSHGGGRKTDTQYF,TGTGCCTGGAGTCACGGGGGCGGGAGAAAGACAGATACGCAGTATTTT
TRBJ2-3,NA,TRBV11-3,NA,CASSLDPGTDTQYF,TGTGCCAGCAGCTTAGATCCCGGCACAGATACGCAGTATTTT
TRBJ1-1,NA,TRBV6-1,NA,CASSDIVNTEAFF,TGTGCCAGCAGTGACATAGTGAACACTGAAGCTTTCTTT
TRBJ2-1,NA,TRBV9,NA,CASSSRGEQFF,TGTGCCAGCAGCTCAAGGGGTGAGCAGTTCTTC
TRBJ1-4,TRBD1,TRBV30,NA,CAWSWQGVEKLFF,TGTGCCTGGAGTTGGCAGGGGGTGGAAAAACTGTTTTTT
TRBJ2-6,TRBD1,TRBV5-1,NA,CASSLRTGGYGANVLTF,TGCGCCAGCAGCCTTCGGACAGGGGGCTATGGGGCCAACGTCCTGACTTTC
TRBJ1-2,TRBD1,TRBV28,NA,CASSNFGTGPTSGYTF,TGTGCCAGCAGCAACTTCGGGACAGGGCCAACCTCTGGCTACACCTTC
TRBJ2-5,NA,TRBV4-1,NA,CASSQGPGIQETQYF,TGCGCCAGCAGCCAAGGGCCGGGAATACAAGAGACCCAGTACTTC
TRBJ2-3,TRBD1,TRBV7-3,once,CASSSRQGGTDTQYF,TGTGCCAGCAGCTCGAGACAGGGAGGCACAGATACGCAGTATTTT
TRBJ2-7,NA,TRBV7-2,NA,CASSLDSYSYEQYF,TGTGCCAGCAGCTTAGACAGTTACTCCTACGAGCAGTACTTC
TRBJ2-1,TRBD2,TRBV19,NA,CASRPMGGKAEQFF,TGTGCCAGTAGGCCAATGGGGGGGAAGGCTGAGCAGTTCTTC
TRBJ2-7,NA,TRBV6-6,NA,CASRLGGRAYEQYF,TGTGCCAGCAGGTTAGGGGGGAGGGCCTACGAGCAGTACTTC
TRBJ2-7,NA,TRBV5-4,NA,CASSLHRSYEQYF,TGTGCCAGCAGCTTGCACAGGTCTTACGAGCAGTACTTC
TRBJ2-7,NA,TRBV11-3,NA,CASSRQGYEQYF,TGTGCCAGCAGCCGTCAGGGGTACGAGCAGTACTTC
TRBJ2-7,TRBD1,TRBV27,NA,CASSYRGPGYEQYF,TGTGCCAGCAGTTACAGGGGGCCCGGCTACGAGCAGTACTTC
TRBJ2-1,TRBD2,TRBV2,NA,CASSTLAGLDNEQFF,TGTGCCAGCAGTACACTAGCGGGGCTAGACAATGAGCAGTTCTTC
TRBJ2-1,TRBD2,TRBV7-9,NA,CASSSTTSGEYNEQFF,TGTGCCAGCAGCTCCACGACTAGCGGAGAATACAATGAGCAGTTCTTC
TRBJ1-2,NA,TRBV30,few,CAWMVASNYGYTF,TGTGCCTGGATGGTGGCCTCCAACTATGGCTACACCTTC